This T cell receptor (beta chain) was found in a study of CD8+ T cells in alopecia areata. Whole-study results and caveats: Patients shared TCRs less clearly than mice did, possibly owing to HLA.

As to this clone: Antigen: not known.

Lesional scalp tissue (obtained by punch biopsy) and peripheral blood were collected from alopecia areata patients. Reverse transcription of extracted RNA yielded cDNA, which provided the sequencing template. Sequenced by immunoSEQ multiplex PCR; TCRdb stores in-frame clones only, minus some. Counted here are around 140,000 clones, 47% occurring once; the ten biggest clones make up roughly 6.8%. The sequence was obtained from a human donor with alopecia areata. The specimen was CD4+ T cells sorted from blood.

CDR3 DNA sequence: TGTGCCATCAGAGGACACTCTGGGGCCAACGTCCTGACTTTC. Amino acids: CAIRGHSGANVLTF. The V call is TRBV10-3, the J call TRBJ2-6, with D perhaps matching TRBD1 (5 bases). Looked up from germline, CDR1 is ENHRY and CDR2 is SYGVKD. V was cut by 6 bases and J by 0 bases, with 6 bases left in between. The CDR3 has 14 amino acids.